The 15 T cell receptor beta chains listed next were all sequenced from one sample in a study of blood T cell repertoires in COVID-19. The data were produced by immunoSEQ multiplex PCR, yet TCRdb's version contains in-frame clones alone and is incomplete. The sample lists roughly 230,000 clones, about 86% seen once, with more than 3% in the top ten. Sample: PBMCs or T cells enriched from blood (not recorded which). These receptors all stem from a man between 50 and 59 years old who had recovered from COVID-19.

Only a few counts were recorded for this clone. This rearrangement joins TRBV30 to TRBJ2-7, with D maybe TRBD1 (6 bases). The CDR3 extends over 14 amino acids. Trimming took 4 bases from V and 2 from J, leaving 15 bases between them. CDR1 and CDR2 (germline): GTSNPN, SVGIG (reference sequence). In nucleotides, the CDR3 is TGTGCCTGGACCCCGCAGGGGCCCACCTACGAGCAGTACTTC. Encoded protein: CAWTPQGPTYEQYF.

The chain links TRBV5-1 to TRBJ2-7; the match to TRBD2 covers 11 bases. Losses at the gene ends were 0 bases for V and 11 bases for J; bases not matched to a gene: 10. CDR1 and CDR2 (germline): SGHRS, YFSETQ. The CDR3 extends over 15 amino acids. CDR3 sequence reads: CASSLVAGGKIWEYF. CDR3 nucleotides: TGCGCCAGCAGCTTGGTAGCGGGAGGGAAAATATGGGAGTACTTC.

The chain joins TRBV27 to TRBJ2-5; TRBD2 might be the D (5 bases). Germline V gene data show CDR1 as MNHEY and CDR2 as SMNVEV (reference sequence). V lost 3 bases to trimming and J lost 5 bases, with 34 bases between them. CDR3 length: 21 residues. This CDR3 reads CASSFPLIQTHRKREWETQYF. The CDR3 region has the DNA TGTGCCAGCAGTTTCCCCCTTATCCAGACTCATAGGAAGAGGGAATGGGAGACCCAGTACTTC.

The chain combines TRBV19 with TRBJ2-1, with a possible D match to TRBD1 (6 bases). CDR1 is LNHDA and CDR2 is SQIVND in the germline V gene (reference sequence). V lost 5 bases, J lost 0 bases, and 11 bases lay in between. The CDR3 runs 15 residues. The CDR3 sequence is CASSVRDNSYNEQFF. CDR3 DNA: TGTGCCAGTAGTGTTCGGGACAACTCCTACAATGAGCAGTTCTTC.

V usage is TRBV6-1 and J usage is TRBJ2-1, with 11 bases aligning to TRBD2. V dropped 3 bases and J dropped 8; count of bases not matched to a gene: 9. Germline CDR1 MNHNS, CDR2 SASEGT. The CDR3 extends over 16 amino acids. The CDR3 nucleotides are TGTGCCAGCAGTGATATAGCGGGAGGGGTGGGCGATGAGCAGTTCTTC. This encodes CASSDIAGGVGDEQFF.

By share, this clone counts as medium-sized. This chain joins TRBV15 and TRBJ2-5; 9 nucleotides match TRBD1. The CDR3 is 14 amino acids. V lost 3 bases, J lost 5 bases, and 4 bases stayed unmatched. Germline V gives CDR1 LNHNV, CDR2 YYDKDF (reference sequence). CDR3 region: CATSRDRGVETQYF. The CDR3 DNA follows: TGTGCCACCAGCAGGGACAGGGGTGTGGAGACCCAGTACTTC.

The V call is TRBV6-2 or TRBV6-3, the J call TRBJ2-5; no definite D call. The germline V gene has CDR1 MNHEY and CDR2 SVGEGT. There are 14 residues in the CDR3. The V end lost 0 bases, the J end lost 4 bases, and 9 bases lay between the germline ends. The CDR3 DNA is TGTGCCAGCAGTTACTCGAACTTAGCAGAGACCCAGTACTTC. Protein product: CASSYSNLAETQYF.

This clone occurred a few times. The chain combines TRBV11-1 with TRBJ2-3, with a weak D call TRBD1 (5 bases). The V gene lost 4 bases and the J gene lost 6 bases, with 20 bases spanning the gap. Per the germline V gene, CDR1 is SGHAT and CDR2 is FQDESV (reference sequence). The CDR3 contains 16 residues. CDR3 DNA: TGTGCCAGCAGCTCCCCCCGACAGCGTCTTAGCGATACGCAGTATTTT. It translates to CASSSPRQRLSDTQYF.

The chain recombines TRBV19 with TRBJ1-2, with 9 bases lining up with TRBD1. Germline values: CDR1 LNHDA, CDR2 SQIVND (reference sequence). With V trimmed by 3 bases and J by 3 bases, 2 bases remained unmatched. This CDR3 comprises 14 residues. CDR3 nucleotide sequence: TGTGCCAGTAGTATGGACAGGGGTTACTATGGCTACACCTTC. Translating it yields CASSMDRGYYGYTF. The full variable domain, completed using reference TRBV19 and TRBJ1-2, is DGGITQSPKYLFRKEGQNVTLSCEQNLNHDAMYWYRQDPGQGLRLIYYSQIVNDFQKGDIAEGYSVSREKKESFPLTVTSAQKNPTAFYLCASSMDRGYYGYTFGSGTRLTVV.

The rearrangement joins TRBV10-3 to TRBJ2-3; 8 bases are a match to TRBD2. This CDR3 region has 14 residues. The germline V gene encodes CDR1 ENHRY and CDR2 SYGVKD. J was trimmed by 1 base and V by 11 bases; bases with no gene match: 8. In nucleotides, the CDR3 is TGTGCCTCACGCGGGGGGCGGGGCACAGATACGCAGTATTTT. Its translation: CASRGGRGTDTQYF.

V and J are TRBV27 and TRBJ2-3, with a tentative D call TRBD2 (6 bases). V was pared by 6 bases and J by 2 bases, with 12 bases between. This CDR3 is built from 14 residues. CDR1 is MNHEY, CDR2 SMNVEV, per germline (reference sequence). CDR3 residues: CASRDKRATDTQYF. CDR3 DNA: TGTGCCAGCAGAGATAAGCGGGCCACAGATACGCAGTATTTT.

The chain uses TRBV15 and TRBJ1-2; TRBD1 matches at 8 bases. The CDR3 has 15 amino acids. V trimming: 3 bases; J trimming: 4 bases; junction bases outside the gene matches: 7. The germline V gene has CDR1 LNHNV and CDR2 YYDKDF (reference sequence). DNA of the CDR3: TGTGCCACCAGCAGGATCCAGGGACAGGCCTATGGCTACACCTTC. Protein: CATSRIQGQAYGYTF.

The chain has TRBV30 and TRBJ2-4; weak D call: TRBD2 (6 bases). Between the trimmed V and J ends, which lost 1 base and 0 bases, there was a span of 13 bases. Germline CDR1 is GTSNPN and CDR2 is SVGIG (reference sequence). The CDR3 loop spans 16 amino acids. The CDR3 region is CAWSGAGTLAKNIQYF. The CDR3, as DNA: TGTGCCTGGAGTGGGGCGGGGACCCTAGCCAAAAACATTCAGTACTTC.

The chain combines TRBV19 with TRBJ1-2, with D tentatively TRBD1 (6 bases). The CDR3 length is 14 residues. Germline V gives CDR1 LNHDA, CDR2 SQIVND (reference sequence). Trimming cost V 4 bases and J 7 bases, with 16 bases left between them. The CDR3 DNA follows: TGTGCCAGTAGTAAACTGGCAGGGGCAAGTGGCTACACCTTC. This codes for CASSKLAGASGYTF.

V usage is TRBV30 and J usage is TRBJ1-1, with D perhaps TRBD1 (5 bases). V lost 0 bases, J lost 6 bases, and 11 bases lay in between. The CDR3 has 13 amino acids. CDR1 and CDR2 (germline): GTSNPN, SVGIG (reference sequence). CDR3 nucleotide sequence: TGTGCCTGGAGTGTATCAGGGCGCGCTGAAGCTTTCTTT. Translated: CAWSVSGRAEAFF.